This TCR beta chain was recovered during a study of T cells in Graves' hyperthyroidism and ophthalmopathy. Study results and limitations: Ophthalmopathy could be told apart from stable hyperthyroidism with a 13 V-J model. The majority of expanded thyroid clonotypes above 0.001 also appeared in blood.

Ten or more counts support this clonotype. Its cognate antigen is unknown. Trimming cost V 3 bases and J 1 base; bases outside gene matches: 5. Germline CDR1 and CDR2: DFQATT and SNEGSKA (reference sequence). There are 14 residues in the CDR3. Regions amplified from RNA transcripts were the TCR beta CDR3 regions. The study used the HTBI primer set for a first-round RT-PCR of the TCR CDR3. TCRdb itself ran the multiplex PCR reads through MiXCR, one entry per CDR3 protein. The table includes approximately 410,000 distinct CDR3 sequences, roughly 15% detected once. Source material: blood. The rearrangement joins TRBV20-1 to TRBJ2-7; 8 bases line up with TRBD2. This TCR derives from a young man with Graves' ophthalmopathy. In DNA form, the CDR3 reads TGCAGTGCTAGCCGGGAGCGGGGGTCCTACGAGCAGTACTTC. It translates to CSASRERGSYEQYF.